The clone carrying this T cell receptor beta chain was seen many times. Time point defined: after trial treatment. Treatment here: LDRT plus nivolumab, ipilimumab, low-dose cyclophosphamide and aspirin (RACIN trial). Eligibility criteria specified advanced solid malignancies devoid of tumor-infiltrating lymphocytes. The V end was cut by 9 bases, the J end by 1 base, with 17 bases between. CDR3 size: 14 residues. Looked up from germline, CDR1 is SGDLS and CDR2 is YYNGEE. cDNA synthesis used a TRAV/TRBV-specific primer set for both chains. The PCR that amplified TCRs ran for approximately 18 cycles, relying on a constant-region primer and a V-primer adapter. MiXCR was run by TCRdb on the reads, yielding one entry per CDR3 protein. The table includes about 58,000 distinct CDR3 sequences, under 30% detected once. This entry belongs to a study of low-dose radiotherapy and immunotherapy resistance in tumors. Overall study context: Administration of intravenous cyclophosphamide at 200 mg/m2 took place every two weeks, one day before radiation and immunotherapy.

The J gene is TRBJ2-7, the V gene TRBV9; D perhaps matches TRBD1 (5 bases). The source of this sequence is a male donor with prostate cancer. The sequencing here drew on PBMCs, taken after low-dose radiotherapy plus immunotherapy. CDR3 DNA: TGTGCCAACCCAGACAGTTACAAATCCTACGAGCAGTACTTC. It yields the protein CANPDSYKSYEQYF.